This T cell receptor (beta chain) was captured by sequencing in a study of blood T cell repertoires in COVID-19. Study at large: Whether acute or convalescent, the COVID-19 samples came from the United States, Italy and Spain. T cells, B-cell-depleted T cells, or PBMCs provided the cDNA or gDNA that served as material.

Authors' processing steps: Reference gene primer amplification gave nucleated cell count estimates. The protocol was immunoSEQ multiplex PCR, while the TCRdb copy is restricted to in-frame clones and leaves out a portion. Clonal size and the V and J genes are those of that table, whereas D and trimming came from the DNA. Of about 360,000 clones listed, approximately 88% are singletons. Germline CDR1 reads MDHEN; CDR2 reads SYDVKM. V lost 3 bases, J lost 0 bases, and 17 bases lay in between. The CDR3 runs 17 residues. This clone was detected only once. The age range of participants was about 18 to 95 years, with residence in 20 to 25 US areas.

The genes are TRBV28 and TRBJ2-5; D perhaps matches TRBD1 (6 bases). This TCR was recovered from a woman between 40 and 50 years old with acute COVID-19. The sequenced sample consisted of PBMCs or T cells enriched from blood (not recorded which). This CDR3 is CASSFPPTSGDQETQYF. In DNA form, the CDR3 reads TGTGCCAGCAGTTTCCCCCCCACTTCAGGGGACCAAGAGACCCAGTACTTC.